The 15 T cell receptor beta chains below come from one sample, sequenced in a study of shared clonotypes between healthy human individuals. TCRdb keeps only in-frame clones here, not all; method: immunoSEQ multiplex PCR. The profile shows fewer than 3 million clones, about nine tenths of them singletons. Specimen: naive CD4+ T cells from PBMCs. Noted subset: CD45RA+ positively selected. The source of these receptors is a young man in good health. Some clones in this sample may be carry-over from other donors' samples.

This chain joins TRBV5-1 and TRBJ2-5; no clear D. Trimming cost V 0 bases and J 3 bases, with 9 bases left between them. Germline values: CDR1 SGHRS, CDR2 YFSETQ. The CDR3 length is 14 residues. CDR3 bases: TGCGCCAGCAGCTTGGGGTCAGATAAAGAGACCCAGTACTTC. Translating it yields CASSLGSDKETQYF.

As to this clone: Other nucleotide sequences in the sample specify the same CDR3. The gene calls are TRBV7-9 and TRBJ1-3; a weak D match, TRBD1 (5 bases). The CDR3 consists of 13 residues. Looked up from germline, CDR1 is SEHNR and CDR2 is FQNEAQ (reference sequence). V shed 1 base and J shed 4 bases, with 5 bases lying between them. CDR3 DNA sequence: TGTGCCAGCAGCTTAGGACAGGGAAACACCATATATTTT. As protein: CASSLGQGNTIYF.

The V call is TRBV7-9, the J call TRBJ2-2; no clear D gene. Germline values: CDR1 SEHNR, CDR2 FQNEAQ (reference sequence). The length of the CDR3 is 14 residues. Trimming removed 4 bases from V and 4 bases from J, with 10 bases in between. CDR3 protein: CASSSLGPTGELFF. The CDR3 region has the DNA TGTGCCAGCAGCTCCCTTGGGCCCACCGGGGAGCTGTTTTTT.

This clone was observed a single time. V is TRBV7-8 and J is TRBJ1-1; 8 nucleotides align to TRBD1. Germline CDR1 is SGHVS and CDR2 is FQNEAQ. The CDR3 is made up of 17 amino acids. J gave up 0 bases and V 5 bases, and 11 bases lay outside the gene matches. The CDR3 DNA sequence: TGTGCCAGCAGCACCCACCGGACAGGGAATATGAACACTGAAGCTTTCTTT. It codes for CASSTHRTGNMNTEAFF.

This clone showed up just once. Its ends do not fully match the called genes, so a read error is possible. J is TRBJ2-7 and V is TRBV5-4; 7 bases fit TRBD1. This CDR3 region has 15 residues. Germline-derived CDR1 and CDR2 are SGHNT and YYREEE (reference sequence). CDR3 region: CVSRAGTVSSYEQYF. CDR3 bases: TGTGTCAGCAGGGCCGGGACAGTGAGCTCCTACGAGCAGTACTTC.

The chain joins TRBV6-5 to TRBJ2-7; 8 positions agree with TRBD1. The V gene's germline CDR1 is MNHEY and CDR2 SVGAGI. Germline trimming cut 5 bases from V and 3 bases from J; bases unmatched to any gene: 9. This CDR3 region has 15 residues. This CDR3 reads CASSGNRGENYEQYF. The CDR3 DNA reads TGTGCCAGCAGTGGCAACAGGGGGGAAAACTACGAGCAGTACTTC.

The chain couples TRBV5-5 to TRBJ2-3; maybe TRBD2 (6 bases). Trimming shortened V by 7 bases and J by 7 bases, and 19 bases separated the two germline ends. This CDR3 has 14 amino acids. CDR1 SGHKS and CDR2 YYEKEE come from the germline V gene (reference sequence). CDR3 residues: CASALTGVGNTQYF. Here the CDR3 DNA reads TGTGCCAGCGCCCTTACGGGAGTGGGAAATACGCAGTATTTT.

The rearrangement uses TRBV18 and TRBJ2-2, with 13 nucleotides matching TRBD2. Per germline, CDR1 KGHSH and CDR2 LQKENI. CDR3 size: 16 residues. With V trimmed by 3 bases and J by 5 bases, 3 bases remained unmatched. This CDR3 is CASSPGLAGSTGELFF. CDR3 DNA sequence: TGTGCCAGCTCACCGGGACTAGCGGGGAGTACCGGGGAGCTGTTTTTT.

The chain couples TRBV29-1 to TRBJ2-3, with 9 positions matching TRBD2. The V gene end was trimmed by 6 bases and the J gene end by 1 base; junction bases not matched to a gene: 5. The CDR3 runs to 14 residues. The germline V gene has CDR1 SQVTM and CDR2 ANQGSEA. The CDR3 DNA is TGCAGCGTCGGTCAGCGGGAGGGCACAGATACGCAGTATTTT. The encoded protein is CSVGQREGTDTQYF.

Only one count was recorded for this clone. The chain's CDR3 is CASSLRDGYHEQYF. The DNA of the CDR3 is TGTGCCAGCAGCTTACGGGATGGGTACCACGAGCAGTACTTC. V is TRBV7-9 and J is TRBJ2-7; tentative D call: TRBD2 (5 bases). CDR1 and CDR2 from the germline V gene are SEHNR and FQNEAQ (reference sequence). This CDR3 comprises 14 residues. V lost 2 bases and J 5 bases, leaving 13 bases between the germline ends. Based on the CDR3 plus reference TRBV7-9 and TRBJ2-7, the full variable domain is DTGVSQNPRHKITKRGQNVTFRCDPISEHNRLYWYRQTLGQGPEFLTYFQNEAQLEKSRLLSDRFSAERPKGSFSTLEIQRTEQGDSAMYLCASSLRDGYHEQYFGPGTRLTVT.

The J gene is TRBJ2-1, the V gene TRBV4-1; D is possibly TRBD2 (6 bases). This CDR3 is 16 amino acids long. V shed 0 bases and J shed 6 bases, with 15 bases lying between them. The V gene's germline CDR1 is MGHRA and CDR2 YSYEKL. The chain's CDR3 is CASSQEGDFPGNEQFF. The CDR3 DNA follows: TGCGCCAGCAGCCAAGAGGGGGACTTCCCGGGCAATGAGCAGTTCTTC.

This clone was seen more than once but under ten times. The chain has TRBV15 and TRBJ1-1; D is unclear. CDR1 is LNHNV and CDR2 is YYDKDF in the germline V gene (reference sequence). Trimming removed 5 bases at V and 6 bases at J, with 16 bases between. The CDR3 is 14 residues long. The CDR3 here is CATSPPSRSAEAFF. DNA of the CDR3: TGTGCCACCAGCCCTCCCTCCAGGTCGGCTGAAGCTTTCTTT.

This clone was detected once. This chain connects TRBV21-1 to TRBJ2-7; TRBD1 is taken as the D call from the table, unchecked against the DNA. TRBV21-1 is flagged as a pseudogene. The CDR3 consists of 13 residues. CDR3 sequence (DNA): TGTGCCAGCAGCAAAGAGGGGACACCCGAGCAGTACTTC. Its translation: CASSKEGTPEQYF.

The CDR3 loop is CASMRQGNYGYTF. In DNA form, the CDR3 reads TGTGCCAGTATGAGACAGGGGAACTATGGCTACACCTTC. The chain uses TRBV19 and TRBJ1-2; the match to TRBD1 covers 8 bases. V shed 7 bases and J 2 bases; nucleotides not matched to a gene: 3. Germline V CDR1 and CDR2: LNHDA, SQIVND (reference sequence). There are 13 residues in the CDR3.

J is TRBJ2-7 and V is TRBV5-1; TRBD2 aligns across 13 bases. V lost 3 bases, J lost 7 bases, and 10 bases stayed unmatched. This CDR3 has 16 residues. Germline V gene data show CDR1 as SGHRS and CDR2 as YFSETQ. CDR3 in amino acids: CASSSGLAGLRQEQYF. In DNA form, the CDR3 reads TGCGCCAGCAGCTCGGGACTAGCGGGGCTCAGGCAGGAGCAGTACTTC.